Sequencing of this T cell receptor beta chain was carried out in a study of T cell repertoires in breast cancer. A second nested PCR with blocking oligonucleotides suppressed unpaired genes. TCRdb used MiXCR to reprocess the emulsion pairing reads, holding one entry per CDR3 protein. Among 250 to 300 distinct CDR3 sequences, more than 25% were seen once, and the ten largest hold approximately 90%. The CDR3 is made up of 14 amino acids. Deletions cut 8 bases from V and 17 bases from J, with 27 bases between. Germline CDR1 SEHNR, CDR2 FQNEAQ (reference sequence). An expanded emulsion RT-PCR with primers for all TCR V genes paired CD8+ T cell chains.

The clonotype was recovered from a pool of human donors with breast cancer or a healthy control (not recorded which). Sequencing was carried out using CD8+ T cells. V is TRBV7-9 and J is TRBJ2-2, with D possibly being TRBD2 (5 bases). The CDR3 DNA follows: TGTGCCAGCTTCCCACGGGCGAACACCGGGGAGATTTTTTTT. Translating gives CASFPRANTGEIFF.